This is a list of T cell receptor beta chains from one sample in a study of beta chain features in type 1 diabetes. The assay was immunoSEQ multiplex PCR, and TCRdb's table has in-frame clones only and misses some. The data hold 300,000 to 350,000 clones, with 14% observed a single time. The sequencing sample was made of central memory CD4+ T cells from blood. These receptors all stem from a man aged 30 to 39 in good health. Each CDR3 is given with its conserved first and last residue. Each record gives: V gene, J gene, clone size, D gene, CDR3 DNA, CDR3 protein. The D gene is left open where the match is weak. Size is omitted from some rows. Given values are once, few, many or a class for expanded clones.

>TRBV5-1|TRBJ2-5|.|TRBD1
TGCGCCAGCAGCCTGCAGGGGGCCCATACGGGCGAGACCCAGTACTTC
CASSLQGAHTGETQYF
>TRBV9|TRBJ2-5|few|.
TGTGCCAGCAGCAAAGCTCCCGGGACCAAACAAGAGACCCAGTACTTC
CASSKAPGTKQETQYF
>TRBV14|TRBJ2-2|many|TRBD2
TGTGCCAGCAGCCAAGGACTAGCGGGAGGGAGAAACACCGGGGAGCTGTTTTTT
CASSQGLAGGRNTGELFF
>TRBV4-1|TRBJ1-5|few|TRBD1
TGCGCCAGCAGCCAAGTTAGCAGGGGGGCCCAGCATTTT
CASSQVSRGAQHF
>TRBV6-5|TRBJ2-5|few|TRBD1
TGTGCCAGCAGTTTCCGGGACAGGGTTTCCCAGTACTTC
CASSFRDRVSQYF
>TRBV9|TRBJ2-3|.|.
TGTGCCAGCAGGGCAGGGGTCAGCACAGATACGCAGTATTTT
CASRAGVSTDTQYF
>TRBV2|TRBJ2-5|few|.
TGTGCCAGCAGACCGGAAGGGGAGACCCAGTACTTC
CASRPEGETQYF
>TRBV9|TRBJ2-3|many|TRBD2
TGTGCCAGCAGCATGACCGGGACTAGCGGGGGAGATACGCAGTATTTT
CASSMTGTSGGDTQYF
>TRBV27|TRBJ2-1|few|.
TGTGCCAGCAGCCCGGGACGGGATCTTGAGCAGTTCTTC
CASSPGRDLEQFF
>TRBV9|TRBJ2-4|many|TRBD1
TGTGCCAGCAGCGCCGGGACAGTGAAAAACATTCAGTACTTC
CASSAGTVKNIQYF
>TRBV7-2|TRBJ2-3|.|.
TGTGCCAGCAATAGACATCACACAGATACGCAGTATTTT
CASNRHHTDTQYF
>TRBV10-3|TRBJ2-7|.|.
TGTGCCATCACCAACGGGGCATACGAGCAGTACTTC
CAITNGAYEQYF
>TRBV7-9|TRBJ2-3|many|.
TGTGCCAGCAGCGATTATTCAGGGGGGCCAGATACGCAGTATTTT
CASSDYSGGPDTQYF
>TRBV19|TRBJ1-5|few|.
TGTGCCAGTATCACGCAAGCAAATAGCAATCAGCCCCAGCATTTT
CASITQANSNQPQHF
>TRBV5-1|TRBJ2-1|few|.
TGCGCCAGCAGCTTTAGCGGTTTTACATACAATGAGCAGTTCTTC
CASSFSGFTYNEQFF
>TRBV9|TRBJ1-1|.|.
TGTGCCAGCAGCGGGGACCTTGGGATTGAAGCTTTCTTT
CASSGDLGIEAFF
>TRBV15|TRBJ1-4|few|.
TGTGCCACCAGCAGAGAGCGGGGTTATCGTGAAAAACTGTTTTTT
CATSRERGYREKLFF
>TRBV7-3|TRBJ2-3|few|.
TGTGCCAGCAGCTTAGGGGCAGATACGCAGTATTTT
CASSLGADTQYF
>TRBV7-2|TRBJ1-1|few|.
TGTGCCAGCAGCAAGGACAGAGCGAACACTGAAGCTTTCTTT
CASSKDRANTEAFF
>TRBV6-5|TRBJ1-2|many|.
TGTGCCAGCAGTGTCCTAGGGGTGAACTATGGCTACACCTTC
CASSVLGVNYGYTF
>TRBV4-1|TRBJ2-3|.|.
TGCGCCAGCAGCCAAGTTGGTGGACTCACCACAGATACGCAGTATTTT
CASSQVGGLTTDTQYF
>TRBV7-2|TRBJ2-3|.|.
TGTGCCAGCAGGGGGGATACGCAGTATTTT
CASRGDTQYF
>TRBV6-6|TRBJ1-1|few|.
TGTGCCAGCAGCCGGATGACGGGGACGGCTGAAGCTTTCTTT
CASSRMTGTAEAFF
>TRBV15|TRBJ2-3|.|TRBD2
TGTGCCACCAGCAGAGGTGGGGAGGGCGTTCATACGCAGTATTTT
CATSRGGEGVHTQYF
>TRBV28|TRBJ1-5|.|.
TGTGCCAGCACCTCGGGGGGTGGGGACAATCAGCCCCAGCATTTT
CASTSGGGDNQPQHF
>TRBV6-4|TRBJ2-7|many|.
TGTGCCAGCAGTGACTTCGGACTGAACCCCTACGAGCAGTACTTC
CASSDFGLNPYEQYF
>TRBV4-2|TRBJ1-1|few|.
TGTGCCAGCAGCCAAGATCTGGGGCGTAACACTGAAGCTTTCTTT
CASSQDLGRNTEAFF
>TRBV5-1|TRBJ2-3|few|.
TGCGCCAGCAGCTTGGAGGGCAGGAGGACAGATACGCAGTATTTT
CASSLEGRRTDTQYF
>TRBV18|TRBJ1-6|few|TRBD1
TGTGCCAGCTCACCTAAATCGGGACAGTCTCTTTCACCCCTCCACTTT
CASSPKSGQSLSPLHF
>TRBV11-2|TRBJ2-1|few|TRBD1
TGTGCCAGCAGCTTAGATCCGGGACAGGGATACAATGAGCAGTTCTTC
CASSLDPGQGYNEQFF
>TRBV30|TRBJ2-1|few|.
TGTGCCTGGAGTGTAAATCCAGGGTCTTCACGGTTCTTC
CAWSVNPGSSRFF
>TRBV4-3|TRBJ1-2|few|.
TGCGCCAGCAGCCCCGGGCCTTCTAACTATGGCTACACCTTC
CASSPGPSNYGYTF
>TRBV7-8|TRBJ2-7|few|.
TGTGCCAGCAGCTTGGACGGGCCGCAGTACTTC
CASSLDGPQYF
>TRBV4-1|TRBJ1-1|.|TRBD1
TGCGCCAGCAGCCAAGCAGGGGGCAGGAACACTGAAGCTTTCTTT
CASSQAGGRNTEAFF
>TRBV2|TRBJ2-7|.|.
TGTGCCAGCATTCCAACAGGTCGATGGAGCTACGAGCAGTACTTC
CASIPTGRWSYEQYF
>TRBV18|TRBJ1-5|few|.
TGTGCCAGCTCACCTTCGAAGGGGTTCGGCAATCAGCCCCAGCATTTT
CASSPSKGFGNQPQHF
>TRBV5-1|TRBJ2-1|.|TRBD2
TGCGCCAGCAGCTTGGATGCGGGGGTCAATGAGCAGTTCTTC
CASSLDAGVNEQFF
>TRBV28|TRBJ1-1|.|.
TGTGCCAGCAGATACGGGGGGCTTTCGAACACTGAAGTTTTCTTT
CASRYGGLSNTEVFF
>TRBV19|TRBJ2-3|few|.
TGTGCCAGTAGTCCCAGGGACCTGGGGGCCACAGATACGCAGTATTTT
CASSPRDLGATDTQYF
>TRBV5-4|TRBJ1-4|.|.
TGTGCCAGCAGTCGAGACAGCGATGAAAAACTGTTTTTT
CASSRDSDEKLFF
>TRBV7-8|TRBJ1-2|.|TRBD1
TGTGCCAGCGGCGATACAGGGGGCGTCTATGGCTACACCTTC
CASGDTGGVYGYTF
>TRBV7-2|TRBJ1-3|many|.
TGTGCCAGCAGCTCTCCTGGAAACACCATATATTTT
CASSSPGNTIYF
>TRBV11-2|TRBJ1-2|.|.
TGTGCCAGCAGCGGAGGGGCAGTGGATGGCTACACCTTC
CASSGGAVDGYTF
>TRBV10-3|TRBJ1-2|once|.
TGTGCCATCAGTGAGCAGACCTATGGCTACACCTTC
CAISEQTYGYTF
>TRBV27|TRBJ1-5|.|TRBD1
TGTGCCAGCGGAGGGTTGGGACAGGGCAATCAGCCCCAGCATTTT
CASGGLGQGNQPQHF
>TRBV6-6|TRBJ1-2|many|.
TGTGCCAGCAGCCAAACCGCCTCAGGGGACTATGGCTACACCTTC
CASSQTASGDYGYTF
>TRBV27|TRBJ1-5|.|.
TGTGCCATCCCTGCGCCCTCATCCCCCCAGCATTTT
CAIPAPSSPQHF
>TRBV7-9|TRBJ1-2|.|.
TGTGCCAGCAGCCTAGACGGCCTACAGGGCTACACCTTC
CASSLDGLQGYTF
>TRBV18|TRBJ2-5|.|.
TGTGCCAGCTCACCCACCCCCCAAGAGACCCAGTACTTC
CASSPTPQETQYF
>TRBV4-2|TRBJ2-1|few|.
TGTGCCAGCAGCCGAGAGTCTGGGCGGAACAATGAGCAGTTCTTC
CASSRESGRNNEQFF
>TRBV7-9|TRBJ1-6|few|.
TGTGCCAGCAGCTTAGGGGCGGGTTCACCCCTCCACTTT
CASSLGAGSPLHF
>TRBV5-4|TRBJ2-1|few|TRBD2
TGTGCCAGCAGCTTGGTGGCGGGGGGCCCCCCCGGTGAGCAGTTCTTC
CASSLVAGGPPGEQFF
>TRBV7-9|TRBJ2-3|many|.
TGTGCCAGCAGCTTACGACAGACTAGCACAGATACGCAGTATTTT
CASSLRQTSTDTQYF
>TRBV4-3|TRBJ1-3|.|.
TGCGCCAGCAGCCAAGAGTCCGGGAGCGCTGGAAACACCATATATTTT
CASSQESGSAGNTIYF
>TRBV7-2|TRBJ2-2|few|.
TGTGCCAGCAGCCCGGACAGCTACACCGGGGAGCTGTTTTTT
CASSPDSYTGELFF